This TCR beta chain came from a study of T cells in Graves' hyperthyroidism and ophthalmopathy. For the study at large: Specimen type is peripheral blood, collected at initial diagnosis prior to any treatment.

Amplified regions were TCR beta CDR3 sequences from RNA transcripts. In the first-round RT-PCR of the TCR CDR3, the HTBI primer set was used. In TCRdb, the multiplex PCR reads were re-called with MiXCR into one record per CDR3 protein. The sample has about 360,000 distinct CDR3 sequences, about a sixth seen once. This clonotype was picked up many times. Antigen: not known. Study-level results: Blood also held most thyroid clonotypes expanded beyond 0.001.

This CDR3 comprises 14 residues. Germline assignment: CDR1 MDHEN and CDR2 SYDVKM. Trimming took off 3 bases at V and 2 bases at J, with 10 bases between the two ends. PBMCs were collected from a roughly 10 ml volume of fresh peripheral blood. Sequenced material: blood. This receptor was identified in a woman aged 18 to 35 with Graves' hyperthyroidism that later progressed to Graves' ophthalmopathy. The chain couples TRBV28 to TRBJ2-5; possibly TRBD2 for D (5 bases). The CDR3 loop is CASSLLEEQETQYF. CDR3 sequence (DNA): TGTGCCAGCAGTTTGCTGGAGGAACAAGAGACCCAGTACTTC.